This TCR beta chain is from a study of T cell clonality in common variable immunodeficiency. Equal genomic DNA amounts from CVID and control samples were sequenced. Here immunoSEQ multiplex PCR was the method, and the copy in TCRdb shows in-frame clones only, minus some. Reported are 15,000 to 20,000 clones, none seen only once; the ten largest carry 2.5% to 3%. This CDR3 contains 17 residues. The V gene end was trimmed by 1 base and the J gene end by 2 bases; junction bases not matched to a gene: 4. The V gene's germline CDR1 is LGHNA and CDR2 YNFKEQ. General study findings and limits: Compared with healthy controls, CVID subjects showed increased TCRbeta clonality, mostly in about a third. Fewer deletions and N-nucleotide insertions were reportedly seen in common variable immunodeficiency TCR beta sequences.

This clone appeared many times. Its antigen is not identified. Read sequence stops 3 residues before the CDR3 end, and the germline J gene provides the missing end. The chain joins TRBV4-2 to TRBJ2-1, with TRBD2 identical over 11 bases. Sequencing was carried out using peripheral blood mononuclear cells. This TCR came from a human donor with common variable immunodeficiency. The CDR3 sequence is CASSQVAGGPAYNEQFF. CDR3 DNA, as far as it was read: TGTGCCAGCAGCCAAGTAGCGGGAGGGCCGGCCTACAATGAG.